This T cell receptor beta chain stems from a study of blood T cell repertoires in COVID-19. For the study at large: Whether acute or convalescent, the COVID-19 samples came from the United States, Italy and Spain.

Germline V gives CDR1 MNHEY, CDR2 SMNVEV (reference sequence). Trimming took 6 bases from V and 4 from J, leaving 18 bases between them. This CDR3 comprises 15 residues. In the source study's methods: Reference gene primer amplification gave estimated nucleated cell counts. Repertoires were generated with immunoSEQ multiplex PCR, while TCRdb's copy carries only in-frame clones and drops some. V, J and clone size are those of that table, while D and trimming were read from the DNA. The sample has 130,000 or so clones, approximately 82% seen once. This clone was observed a handful of times. This sequence joins TRBV27 and TRBJ1-2; D is ambiguous. Sample: peripheral blood. The receptor was isolated from a man older than 75 with active or convalescent COVID-19. The CDR3 DNA reads TGTGCCAGCAGCCCGTCGGGTGCGGGAGGCTATGGCTACACCTTC. It specifies CASSPSGAGGYGYTF.